These T cell receptor beta chains were read from a single sample in a study of cytomegalovirus exposure and HLA in healthy donors. Method: immunoSEQ multiplex PCR; TCRdb's copy keeps in-frame clones and lacks some. Here the sample spans approximately 140,000 clones, 82% being singletons. Material for sequencing was PBMCs. The source is a man aged 18 to 29 in good health and CMV-seropositive. CDR3s include the opening cysteine and the closing phenylalanine or tryptophan. D genes are given only for firm matches. Clone size, where shown, is once, few, many, or a class for clones that have expanded.

V: TRBV4-1; length: 15; D: TRBD1; size: once; J: TRBJ2-7; CDR3: CASSQDSSAGGEQYF; DNA: TGCGCCAGCAGCCAAGATTCGTCGGCAGGGGGTGAGCAGTACTTC
V: TRBV5-6; length: 13; D: TRBD1; size: NA; J: TRBJ2-5; CDR3: CASSLGQGETQYF; DNA: TGTGCCAGCAGCCTGGGACAGGGAGAGACCCAGTACTTC
V: TRBV12-2; length: 17; D: NA; size: NA; J: TRBJ2-7; CDR3: CASRLGGPDRVNYEQYF; DNA: TGTGCAAGTCGCTTAGGGGGGCCGGACAGGGTGAATTACGAGCAGTACTTC
V: TRBV28; length: 16; D: TRBD1; size: NA; J: TRBJ2-7; CDR3: CASSFPSGGLRYEQYF; DNA: TGTGCCAGCAGTTTTCCTTCAGGGGGCCTAAGATACGAGCAGTACTTC
V: TRBV19; length: 14; D: NA; size: NA; J: TRBJ2-3; CDR3: CASSISGSTDTQYF; DNA: TGTGCCAGTAGTATAAGCGGGAGCACAGATACGCAGTATTTT
V: TRBV10-3; length: 14; D: TRBD1; size: NA; J: TRBJ2-7; CDR3: CAIMRDRGAYEQYF; DNA: TGTGCCATCATGAGAGACAGGGGGGCCTACGAGCAGTACTTC
V: TRBV4-2; length: 15; D: NA; size: NA; J: TRBJ2-5; CDR3: CASSQAPSGQETQYF; DNA: TGTGCCAGCAGCCAAGCCCCCAGCGGCCAAGAGACCCAGTACTTC
V: TRBV29-1; length: 12; D: TRBD1; size: NA; J: TRBJ1-1; CDR3: CSVPTGDTEAFF; DNA: TGCAGCGTTCCTACAGGGGACACTGAAGCTTTCTTT
V: TRBV9; length: 16; D: NA; size: NA; J: TRBJ2-2; CDR3: CASSASGTRNTGELFF; DNA: TGTGCCAGCAGCGCGAGCGGGACACGAAACACCGGGGAGCTGTTTTTT
V: TRBV25-1; length: 15; D: TRBD2; size: NA; J: TRBJ2-7; CDR3: CASSDPGTSEYEQYF; DNA: TGTGCCAGCAGTGATCCCGGGACTAGCGAATACGAGCAGTACTTC
V: TRBV6-5; length: 16; D: NA; size: NA; J: TRBJ2-4; CDR3: CASSLNRRGLKNIQYF; DNA: TGTGCCAGCAGTTTAAATCGGAGGGGCCTCAAAAACATTCAGTACTTC
V: TRBV6-1; length: 15; D: TRBD2; size: NA; J: TRBJ2-7; CDR3: CASSSSGLGSYEQYF; DNA: TGTGCCAGCAGCTCTAGCGGGCTGGGCTCCTACGAGCAGTACTTC
V: TRBV6-1; length: 15; D: TRBD1; size: NA; J: TRBJ1-1; CDR3: CASSDTGERRTEAFF; DNA: TGTGCCAGCAGTGATACAGGGGAAAGGAGAACTGAAGCTTTCTTT
V: TRBV18; length: 16; D: TRBD1; size: NA; J: TRBJ2-1; CDR3: CASSRTGGTSYNEQFF; DNA: TGTGCCAGCTCACGGACAGGGGGAACCTCCTACAATGAGCAGTTCTTC
V: TRBV27; length: 14; D: NA; size: NA; J: TRBJ2-1; CDR3: CASSLEASYNEQFF; DNA: TGTGCCAGCAGTTTAGAGGCCTCCTACAATGAGCAGTTCTTC
V: TRBV4-1; length: 16; D: NA; size: NA; J: TRBJ1-5; CDR3: CASSLYADEGNQPQHF; DNA: TGCGCCAGCAGCCTATATGCCGACGAGGGCAATCAGCCCCAGCATTTT
V: TRBV18; length: 14; D: NA; size: NA; J: TRBJ2-7; CDR3: CASSLADPGDEQYF; DNA: TGTGCCAGCTCATTAGCGGACCCTGGGGACGAGCAGTACTTC
V: TRBV6-1; length: 14; D: NA; size: once; J: TRBJ1-1; CDR3: CASSGYLQGSEAFF; DNA: TGTGCCAGCAGTGGGTATTTACAGGGTTCTGAAGCTTTCTTT
V: TRBV27; length: 14; D: NA; size: few; J: TRBJ1-4; CDR3: CASSFGTPNEKLFF; DNA: TGTGCCAGCAGTTTTGGGACACCTAATGAAAAACTGTTTTTT
V: TRBV19; length: 13; D: NA; size: NA; J: TRBJ1-1; CDR3: CASSILGGTEAFF; DNA: TGTGCCAGTAGTATCCTCGGGGGTACTGAAGCTTTCTTT
V: TRBV29-1; length: 16; D: TRBD2; size: NA; J: TRBJ2-1; CDR3: CSVEVGTSGTYNEQFF; DNA: TGCAGCGTTGAGGTGGGGACTAGCGGGACCTACAATGAGCAGTTCTTC
V: TRBV29-1; length: 13; D: TRBD1; size: NA; J: TRBJ1-1; CDR3: CSVEGDRGAEAFF; DNA: TGCAGCGTTGAAGGGGACAGGGGGGCCGAGGCTTTCTTT
V: TRBV7-8; length: 17; D: TRBD2; size: NA; J: TRBJ2-3; CDR3: CASSLAQSGSQIDTQYF; DNA: TGTGCCAGCAGCTTAGCGCAGAGCGGGAGCCAAATCGATACGCAGTATTTT
V: TRBV4-2; length: 16; D: TRBD1; size: once; J: TRBJ2-5; CDR3: CASSPAGGQGGETQYF; DNA: TGTGCCAGCAGCCCCGCTGGCGGACAGGGAGGAGAGACCCAGTACTTC
V: TRBV13; length: 13; D: NA; size: NA; J: TRBJ1-2; CDR3: CATQMGGDYGYTF; DNA: TGTGCCACCCAAATGGGGGGGGACTATGGCTACACCTTC
V: TRBV6-5; length: 15; D: TRBD1; size: NA; J: TRBJ2-7; CDR3: CASSSSDRGTYEQYF; DNA: TGTGCCAGCAGTTCCTCGGACAGGGGGACCTACGAGCAGTACTTC
V: TRBV30; length: 19; D: TRBD2; size: NA; J: TRBJ2-1; CDR3: CAWSHFRLAGGSSYNEQFF; DNA: TGTGCCTGGAGTCATTTTAGGCTAGCGGGAGGAAGCTCCTACAATGAGCAGTTCTTC
V: TRBV29-1; length: 15; D: NA; size: NA; J: TRBJ2-7; CDR3: CSVERAGVGVYEQYF; DNA: TGCAGCGTTGAACGGGCAGGGGTTGGGGTATACGAGCAGTACTTC